This TCR beta chain came from a study of blood T cell repertoires in COVID-19. As for the study in general: COVID-19 samples collected from the United States, Italy and Spain covered acute and convalescent phases.

Original handling: For nucleated cells, counts were estimated from reference gene primer amplification. Profiling relied on immunoSEQ multiplex PCR, and the TCRdb table lists in-frame clones only, not all of them. That table gives V, J and clone size, and the DNA gave D and trimming. The table shows about 240,000 clones, with approximately 90% occurring only once. The CDR3 spans 16 residues. The trim removed 3 bases at V and 4 bases at J, leaving 6 bases unmatched. Germline lookup yields CDR1 SGHNT and CDR2 YENEEA. Participant age was about 18 to 89 years, and participants resided in approximately 24 US areas. Donors of Cohort 3 who recovered were those that had two negative PCRs, clearance, or symptom resolution.

V usage is TRBV11-3 and J usage is TRBJ2-3; the match to TRBD1 covers 11 bases. Material: PBMCs or T cells enriched from blood (not recorded which). The receptor was isolated from a woman aged 25 to 39 who had recovered from COVID-19. CDR3 residues: CASSLILGQGADTQYF. CDR3 DNA: TGTGCCAGCAGCTTGATATTGGGACAGGGGGCAGATACGCAGTATTTT.